This TCR beta chain stems from a study of vaccination and CD4 T cells after COVID-19. Study-level background: Testing by nasal swab PCR showed convalescent patients to be SARS-CoV-2 positive; 8 or 9 were mild and one was severe.

The study sequenced cultured CD4+ T cell DNA using the Oncomine TCR Beta short-read assay. One entry per CDR3 protein results from TCRdb running MiXCR on the PCR reads. The sample contains about 3,000 distinct CDR3 sequences, about 33% of which appear only once. Trimming took 6 bases from V and 11 from J; bases not matched to a gene: 3. The CDR3 runs to 11 residues. This clonotype was recorded once. The antigen remains unidentified. Treatment given: roughly 10-day PBMC culture with coronavirus spike peptide pools or control peptides (ViraFEST assay). This sequence joins TRBV12-3 or TRBV12-4 and TRBJ2-4, with 8 bases matching TRBD2. The source material was CD4+ T cells from blood, cultured in vitro. This TCR was sampled from a human donor who had recovered from COVID-19. For the CDR3, the DNA is TGTGCCAGCAGAAAAGCGGGGGTTCAGTACTTC. Its protein product is CASRKAGVQYF.